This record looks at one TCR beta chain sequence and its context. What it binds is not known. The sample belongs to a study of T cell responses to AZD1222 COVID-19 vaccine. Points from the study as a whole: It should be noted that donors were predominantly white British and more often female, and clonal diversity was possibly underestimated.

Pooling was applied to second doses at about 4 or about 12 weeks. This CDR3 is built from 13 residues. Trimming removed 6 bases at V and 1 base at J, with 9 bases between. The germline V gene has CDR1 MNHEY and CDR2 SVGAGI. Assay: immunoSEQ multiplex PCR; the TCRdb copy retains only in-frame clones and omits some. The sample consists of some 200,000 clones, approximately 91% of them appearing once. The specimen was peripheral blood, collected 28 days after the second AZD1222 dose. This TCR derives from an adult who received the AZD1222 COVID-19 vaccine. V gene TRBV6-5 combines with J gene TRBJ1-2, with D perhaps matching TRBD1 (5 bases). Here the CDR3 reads CASRGDGNYGYTF. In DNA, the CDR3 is TGTGCCAGCAGAGGGGACGGTAACTATGGCTACACCTTC.